This T cell receptor beta chain is from a study of blood T cell repertoires in COVID-19. CDR3 length: 15 amino acids. The V gene's germline CDR1 is SGHTA and CDR2 FQGTGA. V dropped 3 bases and J dropped 1 base, with 9 bases sitting between them. Assay used: immunoSEQ multiplex PCR; TCRdb lists only in-frame clones, some missing. Of about 14,000 clones listed, approximately 88% are singletons. The J gene is TRBJ2-2, the V gene TRBV7-3; D unclear. The sample consisted of peripheral blood. This TCR came from a human donor with active COVID-19. The donor label of this sample is uncertain. The CDR3 here is CASSFGGVNTGELFF. The CDR3 DNA reads TGTGCCAGCAGCTTCGGCGGAGTGAACACCGGGGAGCTGTTTTTT.